This TCR beta chain was captured by sequencing in a study of CD8 T cells in ankylosing spondylitis. General study findings and limits: Earlier authors reported some of these motif variants in reactive arthritis synovial fluid and blood. Clones that were linked to disease were CD8+ and were relatively rare in peripheral blood. It appeared that ankylosing spondylitis blood was characterized by a TCR beta motif of under ten highly homologous variants.

This clonotype was detected a few times. What it binds is not known. Per the germline V gene, CDR1 is DFQATT and CDR2 is SNEGSKA (reference sequence). The V and J ends lost 2 bases and 6 bases, in that order; junction bases with no gene match: 1. This CDR3 region has 13 residues. TCRdb recomputed calls from the 5' RACE reads with MiXCR, one row per CDR3 protein. Among just under 350,000 distinct CDR3 sequences listed, about 14% were seen once. Source material: blood, either unsorted or a sorted T cell fraction (not recorded which). The chain recombines TRBV20-1 with TRBJ1-4; 9 bases agree with TRBD1. The TCR comes from a male donor with ankylosing spondylitis or in good health (not recorded which). CDR3 protein: CSARRTGDEKLFF. CDR3 in DNA: TGCAGTGCTAGAAGGACAGGGGATGAAAAACTGTTTTTT.